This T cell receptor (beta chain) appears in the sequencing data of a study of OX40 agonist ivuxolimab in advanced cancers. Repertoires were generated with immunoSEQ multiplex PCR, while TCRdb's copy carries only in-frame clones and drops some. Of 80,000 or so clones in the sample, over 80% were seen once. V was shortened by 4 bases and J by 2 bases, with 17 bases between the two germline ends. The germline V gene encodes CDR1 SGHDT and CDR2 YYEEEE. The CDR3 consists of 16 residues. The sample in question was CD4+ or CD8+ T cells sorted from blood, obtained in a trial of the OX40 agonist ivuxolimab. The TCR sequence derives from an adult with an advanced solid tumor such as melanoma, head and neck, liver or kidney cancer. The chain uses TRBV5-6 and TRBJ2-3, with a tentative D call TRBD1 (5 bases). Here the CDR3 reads CASSAQGRTFTDTQYF. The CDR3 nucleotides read TGTGCCAGCAGCGCCCAGGGCAGGACGTTCACAGATACGCAGTATTTT.